The 15 T cell receptor beta chains below come from one sample, sequenced in a study of tumor and adjacent non-tumor tissue in lung cancer. The template was RNA from unsorted bulk tissue. TCRbeta libraries were built with three rounds of nested PCR, modified from ARM-PCR. TCRdb reanalysed the multiplex PCR reads using MiXCR and keeps one entry per CDR3 protein. The table includes around 70,000 distinct CDR3 sequences, roughly three fifths detected once. Sequencing was carried out using lung tumor tissue. The receptors originated from a middle-aged man with non-small cell lung cancer.

This clonotype was observed a handful of times. The chain carries TRBV24-1 and TRBJ2-3; D gene ambiguous. This CDR3 region has 13 residues. Germline V gene sequence: CDR1 KGHDR, CDR2 SFDVKD. The germline V and J ends were trimmed by 0 bases and 4 bases, with 4 bases remaining between them. CDR3 protein: CATSDLPADTQYF. The CDR3 DNA is TGTGCCACCAGTGATTTGCCCGCAGATACGCAGTATTTT.

This chain links TRBV29-1 with TRBJ2-3, with D possibly being TRBD2 (5 bases). Trimming stripped 8 bases from V and 1 base from J, with 19 bases between. The CDR3 covers 15 residues. The germline CDR1 and CDR2 sequences are SQVTM and ANQGSEA. CDR3 sequence (DNA): TGCAGCATTGGATCTGGTGGGAGTCGCACAGATACGCAGTATTTT. Amino acids: CSIGSGGSRTDTQYF.

A word on this clonotype: A much bigger clone sits one base away, suggesting this may be a read error. This chain links TRBV7-8 with TRBJ1-2; tentatively, D is TRBD1 (6 bases). The CDR3 sequence is 14 residues long. The germline gives CDR1 SGHVS, CDR2 FQNEAQ. CDR3 sequence: CASSLRDKNYGYIF. CDR3 nucleotide sequence: TGTGCCAGCAGCTTAAGGGACAAGAACTATGGCTACATCTTC.

In regard to this clonotype: The CDR3 ends on some other residue instead of the conserved phenylalanine or tryptophan, so this is likely a read error. V and J are TRBV11-3 and TRBJ1-2; 9 bases are a match to TRBD1. The CDR3 has 11 amino acids. Germline V gives CDR1 SGHNT, CDR2 YENEEA. DNA for the CDR3: TGTGTCCCACAGGGGGCGCGTGGCTACACCCTC. Protein sequence: CVPQGARGYTL.

Comments on this clonotype: The germline gene is not matched at one end of the junction; a read error may be the cause. J is TRBJ1-1 and V is TRBV6-6; 9 bases align to TRBD1. The CDR3 is 13 amino acids. CDR1 and CDR2 from the germline V gene are MNHNY and SVGAGI (reference sequence). The CDR3 here is CVSLQGARTEAFF. The CDR3, as DNA: TGTGTCAGCCTACAGGGGGCGAGGACTGAAGCTTTCTTT.

The rearrangement links TRBV5-5 to TRBJ2-2; D unclear. Germline V lookup: CDR1 SGHKS, CDR2 YYEKEE (reference sequence). Trimming cost V 4 bases and J 7 bases, with 14 bases left between them. This CDR3 comprises 14 residues. The DNA of the CDR3 is TGTGCCAGCAGCGTCGACATTTCGGTCGGGGAGCTGTTTTTT. It yields the protein CASSVDISVGELFF.

The chain employs TRBV29-1 and TRBJ2-5; D remains unclear. Germline V CDR1 and CDR2: SQVTM, ANQGSEA. The CDR3 runs to 18 residues. V lost 0 bases and J 0 bases, leaving 20 bases between the germline ends. The CDR3: CSVEDFVGSDIYQETQYF. As DNA, the CDR3 is TGCAGCGTTGAAGATTTTGTGGGATCGGATATATACCAAGAGACCCAGTACTTC.

This chain connects TRBV29-1 to TRBJ2-1; possible D gene TRBD2, 6 bases. The CDR3 totals 13 residues. Trimming took off 5 bases at V and 2 bases at J, with 10 bases between the two ends. CDR1 is SQVTM and CDR2 is ANQGSEA in the germline V gene. DNA of the CDR3: TGCAGCGTTAGCGGGCTGACCTACAATGAGCAGTTCTTC. This encodes CSVSGLTYNEQFF.

This clonotype was seen a few times. A single base separates this from a much larger clone, so it may be a read error. The chain carries TRBV29-1 and TRBJ2-3; 9 nucleotides align to TRBD1. CDR1 and CDR2 from the germline V gene are SQVTM and ANQGSEA. The CDR3 has 14 amino acids. CDR3 nucleotide sequence: TGCAGCGTTGTGGGACAGGGACGCACAGATACGCGGTATTTT. Translation: CSVVGQGRTDTRYF.

This clonotype was counted between two and nine times. Germline and junction disagree at one end, which may indicate a read error. This chain links TRBV30 with TRBJ2-1; possible D gene TRBD2, 5 bases. CDR1 is GTSNPN and CDR2 is SVGIG in the germline V gene (reference sequence). CDR3 length: 15 residues. The CDR3 reads CAWSVLAGLYNGQFF. The CDR3 DNA follows: TGTGCCTGGAGTGTACTCGCGGGTCTCTACAATGGGCAGTTCTTC. Full variable domain (outside the CDR3, taken from reference TRBV30 and TRBJ2-1): SQTIHQWPATLVQPVGSPLSLECTVEGTSNPNLYWYRQAAGRGLQLLFYSVGIGQISSEVPQNLSASRPQDRQFILSSKKLLLSDSGFYLCAWSVLAGLYNGQFFGPGTRLTVL.

Turning to this clonotype: The germline gene is not matched at one end of the junction; a read error may be the cause. The chain has TRBV20-1 and TRBJ2-7; TRBD1 might be the D (5 bases). In germline, CDR1 is DFQATT, CDR2 SNEGSKA (reference sequence). This CDR3 comprises 13 residues. In nucleotides, the CDR3 is TGCAGTGTTAGGCCCAGGACAAACTACCAGCAGTACTTC. It encodes CSVRPRTNYQQYF.

This clonotype was detected a few times. The junction and the germline gene differ at one end; a read error may be behind it. V gene TRBV11-2 combines with J gene TRBJ2-7; 9 bases line up with TRBD2. The length of the CDR3 is 15 residues. Per germline, CDR1 SGHAT and CDR2 FQNNGV. CDR3 nucleotide sequence: TGTGCCAGCAGCTCCCGGCGGGGGGGCCCCATCGAGCGGTACTTC. Translated, it gives CASSSRRGGPIERYF.

As concerns this clonotype: A read error may account for a junction end that differs from germline. V gene TRBV12-3 or TRBV12-4 combines with J gene TRBJ1-3, with no clear D. CDR3 size: 14 residues. The CDR3: CVSRRVDSGNTIYF. Here the CDR3 DNA reads TGTGTCAGCAGGCGGGTCGACTCCGGAAACACCATATATTTT.

Only a few counts were recorded for this clonotype. Sequence at one end of the junction differs from germline and may be a read error. The chain has TRBV6-1 and TRBJ2-2, with D perhaps being TRBD1 or TRBD2 (5 bases each). CDR3 length: 15 residues. Looked up from germline, CDR1 is MNHNS and CDR2 is SASEGT. The CDR3 loop reads CVSSPDSRVTGELFF. CDR3 nucleotides: TGTGTCAGCAGTCCCGACAGCCGGGTCACCGGGGAACTGTTTTTT.

Comments on this clonotype: Relative to the germline gene, one junction end is altered; a read error may explain this. The V call is TRBV28, the J call TRBJ2-7; tentative D call: TRBD1 (5 bases). The CDR3 has 14 residues. CDR1 is MDHEN and CDR2 is SYDVKM in the germline V gene. The chain's CDR3 is CASSLSDSLYEQYF. The DNA for the CDR3 is TGTGCCAGCAGTTTAAGTGACAGCCTCTACGAGCAGTATTTC.